The 27 T cell receptor beta chains given below trace back to one sample, sequenced in a study of T cell clonality in common variable immunodeficiency. Sequenced by immunoSEQ multiplex PCR; TCRdb stores in-frame clones only, minus some. Listed here are fewer than 40,000 clones without any singletons, the top ten holding 3.8%. Sequenced sample: peripheral blood mononuclear cells. These TCRs come from a person between 18 and 75 years old in good health.

This clone was seen at least ten times. The CDR3 is CSVGLETGLNGYTF. The covered CDR3 bases are TGCAGCGTTGGATTGGAGACAGGGCTGAATGGC. This chain uses TRBV29-1 with TRBJ1-2; 7 bases line up with TRBD1. Coverage ceases 3 residues before the CDR3 finishes, and the germline J gene fills in the end. Per germline, CDR1 SQVTM and CDR2 ANQGSEA. This CDR3 region has 14 residues. V dropped 4 bases and J dropped 6; count of bases not matched to a gene: 11. The variable domain in full, with the rest retrieved from reference TRBV29-1 and TRBJ1-2, is SAVISQKPSRDICQRGTSLTIQCQVDSQVTMMFWYRQQPGQSLTLIATANQGSEATYESGFVIDKFPISRPNLTFSTLTVSNMSPEDSSIYLCSVGLETGLNGYTFGSGTRLTVV.

This clone appeared many times. Read sequence stops 3 residues before the CDR3 end, and the germline J gene provides the missing end. The chain links TRBV5-1 to TRBJ2-7; 7 bases are a match to TRBD2. Germline-derived CDR1 and CDR2 are SGHRS and YFSETQ. The V segment lost 4 bases and the J segment 2 bases; nucleotides outside the gene matches: 6. CDR3 length: 14 residues. The CDR3: CASSPDGTTYEQYF. The covered CDR3 bases are TGCGCCAGCAGCCCGGACGGGACTACCTACGAG.

At least ten counts were recorded for this clone. One end of the junction does not line up with germline, which may come from a read error. Read sequence stops 3 residues before the CDR3 end, and the germline J gene provides the missing end. The same CDR3 can be traced to other DNA sequences in this sample. The V and J genes are TRBV5-4 and TRBJ1-3; D unresolved. Germline values: CDR1 SGHNT, CDR2 YYREEE (reference sequence). The CDR3 sequence is 15 residues long. CDR3 DNA (partial): TGTGCCAGCAGCTTGCCGGAGGGCTCTGGAAACACA. Its translation is CASSLPEGSGNT. The whole CDR3 is CASSLPEGSGNTIYF.

Many counts were recorded for this clone. The read ends 3 residues shy of where the CDR3 ends; the end is completed using the germline J gene. The genes are TRBV5-1 and TRBJ1-1, with 9 bases aligning to TRBD1. This CDR3 contains 15 residues. J was trimmed by 1 base and V by 4 bases; bases with no gene match: 5. The V gene's germline CDR1 is SGHRS and CDR2 YFSETQ. The CDR3 spells CASSGGQGSNTEAFF. The DNA read from the CDR3 is TGCGCCAGCAGCGGGGGACAGGGTTCGAACACTGAA. Using reference TRBV5-1 and TRBJ1-1 for the parts outside the CDR3, the full variable domain is KAGVTQTPRYLIKTRGQQVTLSCSPISGHRSVSWYQQTPGQGLQFLFEYFSETQRNKGNFPGRFSGRQFSNSRSEMNVSTLELGDSALYLCASSGGQGSNTEAFFGQGTRLTVV.

This clone has ten or more counts. The read finishes 3 residues shy of the CDR3 end, and the germline J gene is used to complete it. This chain uses TRBV5-6 with TRBJ2-5; 7 positions match TRBD1. Germline CDR1 is SGHDT and CDR2 is YYEEEE. The trim removed 4 bases at V and 4 bases at J, leaving 7 bases unmatched. This CDR3 is built from 14 residues. The CDR3 here is CASSKTGMGETQYF. Partial CDR3 DNA: TGTGCCAGCAGCAAGACAGGGATGGGAGAGACC.

This clone has only a few counts. The observed sequence ends 3 residues before the CDR3 terminus, with the missing tail filled in from the germline J gene. J is TRBJ2-5 and V is TRBV29-1; TRBD2 matches 9 bases. Germline CDR1 and CDR2: SQVTM and ANQGSEA. Trimming cost V 3 bases and J 2 bases; bases outside gene matches: 4. The CDR3 consists of 14 residues. The CDR3 loop is CSVDAGGLQETQYF. The covered CDR3 bases are TGCAGCGTTGATGCGGGAGGGCTTCAAGAGACC.

This clone was picked up a small number of times. The CDR3 bases that were read are TGTGCCAGCAGCTTAGGAGGGAGACTACTCAATGAC. It encodes CASSLGGRLLND. The CDR3 in its entirety is CASSLGGRLLNDYTF. The rearrangement joins TRBV7-6 to TRBJ1-2; D gene uncertain. Sequencing ends 3 residues short of the CDR3 end; the germline J gene provides the rest. Germline loops: CDR1 SGHVS, CDR2 FNYEAQ. The CDR3 has 15 residues.

This clone was found many times. The CDR3 end falls 3 residues outside the read, so it is completed with the germline J gene. This rearrangement joins TRBV5-1 to TRBJ2-2, with a tentative D call TRBD1 (5 bases). The CDR3 has 14 residues. Trimming took 5 bases from V and 0 from J, leaving 8 bases between them. Germline V CDR1 and CDR2: SGHRS, YFSETQ. The CDR3 spells CASRSTANTGELFF. Partial CDR3 DNA: TGCGCCAGCAGATCGACAGCGAACACCGGGGAG.

The CDR3 region is CASSYIASVTDTYTF. The part of the CDR3 DNA that was read is TGTGCCAGCAGTTATATCGCTAGCGTCACAGATACC. The chain recombines TRBV6-2 or TRBV6-3 with TRBJ1-2; D gene ambiguous. The missing CDR3 end, 3 residues past where the read stops, is filled in from the germline J gene. This CDR3 comprises 15 residues. The germline gives CDR1 MNHEY, CDR2 SVGEGT.

On this clone: The read ends 3 residues shy of where the CDR3 ends; the end is completed using the germline J gene. The J gene is TRBJ1-2, the V gene TRBV19; 8 bases fit TRBD1. Germline-derived CDR1 and CDR2 are LNHDA and SQIVND (reference sequence). This CDR3 is built from 18 residues. The CDR3 bases that were read are TGTGCCAGTAGGCTCAGGGGGCTCTACAGCGGGACCCACAATGAC. Translated: CASRLRGLYSGTHND. Given in full, the CDR3 is CASRLRGLYSGTHNDYTF.

Ten or more counts support this clone. The read ends 3 residues before the CDR3 terminus; that terminus is restored from the germline J gene. This rearrangement joins TRBV10-3 to TRBJ1-5, with D perhaps matching TRBD1 (5 bases). V was cut by 4 bases and J by 2 bases, with 15 bases left in between. Germline CDR1 ENHRY, CDR2 SYGVKD. This CDR3 comprises 16 residues. CDR3 DNA (partial): TGTGCCATCAGTGCCGCCGCCACAGGCGGCAATCAGCCC. Amino acid sequence: CAISAAATGGNQP. The complete CDR3 sequence is CAISAAATGGNQPQHF.

This clone was recorded many times. From the germline J gene comes the end of the CDR3, since the read stops 3 residues before it. The chain has TRBV20-1 and TRBJ2-1; the D gene is possibly TRBD2 (6 bases). The CDR3 extends over 15 amino acids. V gave up 4 bases and J gave up 2 bases, with 15 bases separating them. Germline lookup yields CDR1 DFQATT and CDR2 SNEGSKA (reference sequence). The CDR3 is CSAIPSVPPYNEQFF. CDR3 DNA, as far as it was read: TGCAGTGCTATACCTAGCGTGCCCCCCTACAATGAG.

This clone was picked up many times. The read halts 3 residues ahead of the CDR3 end, with the missing end drawn from the germline J gene. The chain carries TRBV20-1 and TRBJ1-4; a weak D match, TRBD1 (6 bases). CDR3 length: 14 residues. Per the germline V gene, CDR1 is DFQATT and CDR2 is SNEGSKA (reference sequence). V lost 0 bases and J lost 10, with 15 bases in between. CDR3 amino acids: CSAREEGQGRKLFF. The part of the CDR3 DNA that was read is TGCAGTGCTAGAGAAGAGGGTCAGGGGAGAAAA.

This clone was counted at least ten times. The CDR3 end is not reached by the read, which stops 3 residues before it; the germline J gene fills it in. The chain is built from TRBV4-1 and TRBJ2-1, with D uncertain. V gave up 0 bases and J gave up 1 base, with 10 bases separating them. CDR1 and CDR2 (germline): MGHRA, YSYEKL. This CDR3 spans 16 amino acids. CDR3 in amino acids: CASSQDSQQSYNEQFF. The part of the CDR3 DNA that was read is TGCGCCAGCAGCCAAGATAGCCAGCAGTCCTACAATGAG.

This clone was recorded many times. CDR3 DNA (partial): TGCAGTGCTAGTACCGGGGCAACAGGGAACTATGGC. Translated: CSASTGATGNYG. The full CDR3 sequence reads CSASTGATGNYGYTF. J is TRBJ1-2 and V is TRBV20-1; possible D gene TRBD1, 6 bases. From the germline J gene comes the end of the CDR3, since the read stops 3 residues before it. V shed 3 bases and J shed 2 bases, with 16 bases lying between them. CDR3 length: 15 residues. Germline V gene data show CDR1 as DFQATT and CDR2 as SNEGSKA (reference sequence).

This clone was found many times. The DNA ends 3 residues before the CDR3 does, and the rest of the CDR3 is filled in from the germline J gene. The V call is TRBV6-2 or TRBV6-3, the J call TRBJ2-3; 9 nucleotides align to TRBD1. J gave up 2 bases and V 7 bases, and 10 bases lay outside the gene matches. The CDR3 is 16 amino acids. The germline CDR1 and CDR2 sequences are MNHEY and SVGEGT. The part of the CDR3 DNA that was read is TGTGCCAGCACCTTAAGGACAGGGGAAGCCACAGATACG. This codes for CASTLRTGEATDT. The full CDR3 reads CASTLRTGEATDTQYF.

This clone occurred many times. From the germline J gene comes the end of the CDR3, since the read stops 3 residues before it. The chain links TRBV6-1 to TRBJ1-2; D unresolved. The CDR3 spans 14 residues. Germline values: CDR1 MNHNS, CDR2 SASEGT. Partial CDR3 DNA: TGTGCCAGCAGTGAAGCGCTTCGGTCCTGGGGC. Its protein is CASSEALRSWG. The whole CDR3 sequence is CASSEALRSWGYTF.

Many counts were recorded for this clone. From the germline J gene comes the end of the CDR3, since the read stops 3 residues before it. The V call is TRBV6-2 or TRBV6-3, the J call TRBJ2-3; D possibly corresponds to TRBD2 (5 bases). CDR3 length: 14 amino acids. V was pared by 0 bases and J by 5 bases, with 9 bases between. In germline, CDR1 is MNHEY, CDR2 SVGEGT. The CDR3: CASSYSPAGDTQYF. CDR3 DNA (partial): TGTGCCAGCAGTTACTCGCCCGCGGGAGATACG.

This clone was detected ten times or more. Partial CDR3 DNA: TGTGCCAGCAGCTTAGAAGGCTTTGGGCAAACTGAA. Amino acid sequence: CASSLEGFGQTE. The entire CDR3 protein is CASSLEGFGQTEAFF. The V gene is TRBV11-2, the J gene TRBJ1-1, with unresolved D. The observed sequence ends 3 residues before the CDR3 terminus, with the missing tail filled in from the germline J gene. Germline lookup yields CDR1 SGHAT and CDR2 FQNNGV. The CDR3 has 15 amino acids. V was trimmed by 0 bases and J by 5 bases, leaving 13 bases between them.

This clone was recorded many times. Sequencing ends 3 residues short of the CDR3 end; the germline J gene provides the rest. The chain employs TRBV5-1 and TRBJ2-3; 8 bases fit TRBD2. V shed 8 bases, J shed 8 bases, and the junction held 13 bases outside the gene matches. CDR1 is SGHRS and CDR2 is YFSETQ in the germline V gene. This CDR3 spans 14 amino acids. The covered CDR3 bases are TGCGCCAGTCAGGATACCGGGACTAGTTTTACG. The encoded protein is CASQDTGTSFT. The entire CDR3 protein is CASQDTGTSFTQYF.

This clone was observed at least ten times. This may be a read error: a much more frequent sequence differs by one nucleotide. Read coverage stops 3 residues before the CDR3 terminus; the germline J gene supplies the remainder. V is TRBV30 and J is TRBJ2-3; 7 bases match TRBD1. Germline loops: CDR1 GTSNPN, CDR2 SVGIG (reference sequence). The CDR3 sequence is 15 residues long. The CDR3 loop reads CAWSETGQFNQPQYF. CDR3 DNA, as far as it was read: TGTGCCTGGAGTGAAACGGGACAGTTCAATCAGCCG.

At least ten counts were recorded for this clone. The read is 3 residues too short to cover the CDR3 end, so that end is filled in from the germline J gene. The chain uses TRBV18 and TRBJ2-3, with D possibly TRBD2 on 6 matching bases. V lost 4 bases, J lost 4 bases, and 15 bases lay in between. This CDR3 spans 15 amino acids. The germline CDR1 and CDR2 sequences are KGHSH and LQKENI. The CDR3 region is CASSLPLLAPDTQYF. CDR3 DNA (partial): TGTGCCAGCTCACTCCCCTTACTAGCTCCAGATACG.

Of note for this clone: The read halts 3 residues ahead of the CDR3 end, with the missing end drawn from the germline J gene. Other DNA sequences of this sample code for an identical CDR3. The V gene is TRBV20-1, the J gene TRBJ2-3; 7 positions match TRBD1. The CDR3 is 14 amino acids. Germline CDR1 and CDR2: DFQATT and SNEGSKA (reference sequence). V lost 1 base and J lost 3; bases outside the gene matches: 4. CDR3 sequence: CSARADRATDTQYF. CDR3 DNA (partial): TGCAGTGCTAGAGCAGACAGGGCTACAGATACG.

This clone was seen ten or more times. The CDR3 extends 3 residues past the end of the read, so its final part is completed from the germline J gene. This chain links TRBV20-1 with TRBJ2-1, with TRBD2 identical over 8 bases. Per germline, CDR1 DFQATT and CDR2 SNEGSKA (reference sequence). The CDR3 is made up of 17 amino acids. V dropped 0 bases and J dropped 3; count of bases not matched to a gene: 10. The CDR3 bases that were read are TGCAGTGCTAGAGATCAAACAGCGGGGGCGTTCTACAATGAG. Amino acids: CSARDQTAGAFYNE. The CDR3 in its entirety is CSARDQTAGAFYNEQFF.

In its sample, this clone was seen many times. The read finishes 3 residues shy of the CDR3 end, and the germline J gene is used to complete it. V and J are TRBV20-1 and TRBJ1-2, with D possibly TRBD1 on 6 matching bases. Trimming pared 5 bases from V and 2 bases from J, leaving 18 bases between. The CDR3 runs 15 residues. Looked up from germline, CDR1 is DFQATT and CDR2 is SNEGSKA (reference sequence). The CDR3 here is CSASTVADRNYGYTF. CDR3 bases read: TGCAGTGCTTCAACAGTCGCGGACAGAAACTATGGC.

This clone was counted many times. Read data end 3 residues before the CDR3 end; the end is taken from the germline J gene. The chain is built from TRBV4-1 and TRBJ1-5; TRBD1 matches at 9 bases. The CDR3 extends over 16 amino acids. V shed 6 bases, J shed 6 bases, and the junction held 12 bases outside the gene matches. CDR1 is MGHRA and CDR2 is YSYEKL in the germline V gene. CDR3 DNA, as far as it was read: TGCGCCAGCAGTGGAAACCTCACAGGGGGCCGTCAGCCC. This encodes CASSGNLTGGRQP. The whole CDR3 protein reads CASSGNLTGGRQPQHF.

This clone was observed a few times. Coverage ceases 3 residues before the CDR3 finishes, and the germline J gene fills in the end. The chain recombines TRBV30 with TRBJ1-2; TRBD1 aligns across 7 bases. The CDR3 extends over 14 amino acids. Germline V gene data show CDR1 as GTSNPN and CDR2 as SVGIG (reference sequence). CDR3 bases read: TGTGCCTGGAGGACTAGCGGGGGGACAGATACC. Translation gives CAWRTSGGTDT. In full, the CDR3 is CAWRTSGGTDTYTF. The whole variable domain, remainder taken from reference TRBV30 and TRBJ1-2, is SQTIHQWPATLVQPVGSPLSLECTVEGTSNPNLYWYRQAAGRGLQLLFYSVGIGQISSEVPQNLSASRPQDRQFILSSKKLLLSDSGFYLCAWRTSGGTDTYTFGSGTRLTVV.